One sample yielded the 32 T cell receptor beta chains listed below, sequenced in a study of beta chain features in type 1 diabetes. Study-level points and caveats: In all four CD4+ subsets, TCRB CDR3 length was significantly, moderately reduced in type 1 diabetes.

Their antigens remain unidentified. The sequenced template was cDNA made from the entire isolated RNA. Clones were read by immunoSEQ multiplex PCR, and TCRdb kept only the in-frame ones, dropping some. The data contain hundreds of thousands of clones, 14% to 15% of them seen just once; the ten biggest clones take up 0.015% to 0.019%. The sequenced sample was naive CD4+ T cells from blood. All receptors come from a man younger than 35 with type 1 diabetes.

The J gene is TRBJ1-5, the V gene TRBV6-6, with D maybe TRBD1 (6 bases). V lost 4 bases and J lost 7, with 11 bases in between. CDR3 size: 13 residues. Germline CDR1 reads MNHNY; CDR2 reads SVGAGI (reference sequence). CDR3 sequence reads: CASSFGGAQPQHF. The CDR3 DNA reads TGTGCCAGCAGTTTTGGGGGGGCACAGCCCCAGCATTTT.

This clone has more than one count but fewer than ten. J is TRBJ2-5 and V is TRBV20-1, with no clear D. CDR1 is DFQATT and CDR2 is SNEGSKA in the germline V gene (reference sequence). The CDR3 spans 11 residues. The V and J ends lost 1 base and 4 bases respectively, with 4 bases between them. CDR3 residues: CSARVRETQYF. CDR3 in DNA: TGCAGTGCTAGAGTTAGAGAGACCCAGTACTTC.

The rearrangement joins TRBV7-8 to TRBJ2-1; 12 nucleotides line up with TRBD2. V was clipped by 7 bases and J by 8 bases; unmatched bases: 18. CDR3 size: 18 residues. The germline V gene has CDR1 SGHVS and CDR2 FQNEAQ. For the CDR3, the DNA is TGTGCCAGCACGCGAACCAGGGCGCCTAGCGGGAGGGCGGATGAGCAGTTCTTC. Amino acid sequence: CASTRTRAPSGRADEQFF.

This clone was seen only once. J is TRBJ2-6 and V is TRBV27, with a tentative D call TRBD1 (5 bases). This CDR3 is 15 amino acids long. The germline gives CDR1 MNHEY, CDR2 SMNVEV (reference sequence). V dropped 4 bases and J dropped 0 bases, with 7 bases sitting between them. The CDR3 spells CASSSDTSGANVLTF. The CDR3 bases are TGTGCCAGCAGTTCGGACACCTCTGGGGCCAACGTCCTGACTTTC.

This clone was detected a few times. The chain carries TRBV18 and TRBJ1-2; TRBD1 matches 7 bases. Germline V CDR1 and CDR2: KGHSH, LQKENI. With 3 bases clipped from V and 2 bases from J, the junction kept 0 bases outside the gene matches. The CDR3 has 13 amino acids. The CDR3 nucleotides are TGTGCCAGCTCACCGACAGGGAACTATGGCTACACCTTC. Residues: CASSPTGNYGYTF.

The V call is TRBV13, the J call TRBJ2-1, with D perhaps TRBD2 (5 bases). V lost 5 bases and J 7 bases, leaving 18 bases between the germline ends. Germline loops: CDR1 PRHDT, CDR2 FYEKMQ (reference sequence). CDR3 length: 15 residues. The CDR3 region has the DNA TGTGCCAGCAGCGGCAACGAGCGGAAGGAGAATGAGCAGTTCTTC. Protein product: CASSGNERKENEQFF.

This clone came up a few times. The CDR3 DNA is TGCGCCAGCAGCTTATCAGCGAACACCGGGGAGCTGTTTTTT. Its protein product is CASSLSANTGELFF. This chain joins TRBV5-1 and TRBJ2-2; no reliable D call. Germline assignment: CDR1 SGHRS and CDR2 YFSETQ. Trimming stripped 2 bases from V and 0 bases from J, with 5 bases between. The CDR3 sequence is 14 residues long.

This clone was counted only a few times. The gene calls are TRBV5-1 and TRBJ2-5, with 7 bases aligning to TRBD2. The CDR3 runs 14 residues. From germline, CDR1 is SGHRS and CDR2 YFSETQ. The V segment lost 4 bases and the J segment 4 bases; nucleotides outside the gene matches: 7. The CDR3: CASSQGVAGETQYF. The CDR3 DNA reads as TGCGCCAGCAGCCAGGGTGTAGCGGGAGAGACCCAGTACTTC.

The chain links TRBV18 to TRBJ2-2; TRBD1 matches 12 bases. V shed 3 bases, J shed 6 bases, and the junction held 2 bases outside the gene matches. This CDR3 is 15 amino acids long. The V gene's germline CDR1 is KGHSH and CDR2 LQKENI. As DNA, the CDR3 is TGTGCCAGCTCACCGGGACAGGGGGCAGCCGGGGAGCTGTTTTTT. Protein product: CASSPGQGAAGELFF.

The CDR3 DNA reads TGTGCCAGCAGTTCCCAGGGTGCGGCCGGGACAGGGATCTACGAGCAGTACTTC. Encoded protein: CASSSQGAAGTGIYEQYF. The chain carries TRBV28 and TRBJ2-7; TRBD1 agrees at 9 bases. This CDR3 spans 18 amino acids. Germline V gene lookup returns CDR1 MDHEN and CDR2 SYDVKM. The V and J ends lost 4 bases and 3 bases, in that order; junction bases with no gene match: 16.

This clone was counted only a few times. For the CDR3, the DNA is TGTGCCTGGACCGTCGGGACAGGGCCCTACGAGCAGTACTTC. Protein: CAWTVGTGPYEQYF. The V call is TRBV30, the J call TRBJ2-7; 9 positions match TRBD1. Per the germline V gene, CDR1 is GTSNPN and CDR2 is SVGIG (reference sequence). V was clipped by 4 bases and J by 2 bases; unmatched bases: 6. The CDR3 extends over 14 amino acids.

The chain is built from TRBV28 and TRBJ2-2, with 7 bases that match TRBD1. The CDR3 has 15 amino acids. The germline CDR1 and CDR2 sequences are MDHEN and SYDVKM. Trimming at V came to 2 bases and at J to 3 bases, leaving 3 bases not matched to a gene. The CDR3 reads CASSLPTGDTGELFF. The CDR3 DNA sequence: TGTGCCAGCAGTTTACCCACAGGGGACACCGGGGAGCTGTTTTTT.

This clone was detected a few times. The rearrangement links TRBV5-4 to TRBJ2-5; TRBD2 matches 14 bases. Germline assignment: CDR1 SGHNT and CDR2 YYREEE (reference sequence). V was pared by 4 bases and J by 4 bases, with 3 bases of the junction left unmatched. The CDR3 spans 15 residues. CDR3: CASSPGTSGGETQYF. CDR3 bases: TGTGCCAGCAGCCCCGGGACTAGCGGGGGAGAGACCCAGTACTTC.

The chain links TRBV28 to TRBJ1-2, with TRBD1 matching over 8 bases. Germline V gene lookup returns CDR1 MDHEN and CDR2 SYDVKM. V trimming: 5 bases; J trimming: 7 bases; junction bases outside the gene matches: 6. CDR3 length: 13 residues. The CDR3 loop reads CASSDRGLIGYTF. CDR3 nucleotides: TGTGCCAGCAGTGACAGGGGCCTGATTGGCTACACCTTC.

The J gene is TRBJ1-5, the V gene TRBV2; D unresolved. Trimming pared 3 bases from V and 2 bases from J, leaving 11 bases between. The CDR3 has 15 amino acids. Germline V gene lookup returns CDR1 SNHLY and CDR2 FYNNEI. Written as DNA, the CDR3 is TGTGCCAGCAGTGATCAAGGAAGCGGCAATCAGCCCCAGCATTTT. This translates into CASSDQGSGNQPQHF.

This rearrangement joins TRBV5-1 to TRBJ1-1, with D unresolved. Germline V CDR1 and CDR2: SGHRS, YFSETQ. CDR3 length: 14 residues. The V gene lost 4 bases and the J gene lost 4 bases, with 14 bases spanning the gap. The CDR3 nucleotides are TGCGCCAGCAGCGAGGCCTTATCCGGCACTGAAGCTTTCTTT. Protein sequence: CASSEALSGTEAFF.

This clone was counted between two and nine times. The V and J genes are TRBV2 and TRBJ1-1; 8 bases are a match to TRBD1. V trimming: 3 bases; J trimming: 5 bases; junction bases outside the gene matches: 8. The CDR3 runs 15 residues. CDR1 is SNHLY and CDR2 is FYNNEI in the germline V gene. Written as DNA, the CDR3 is TGTGCCAGCAGTGACCCCGCCAGGGGGCTGACTGAAGCTTTCTTT. Its translation: CASSDPARGLTEAFF.

This clone was seen only a few times. J is TRBJ1-1 and V is TRBV19, with TRBD1 as a possible D gene (5 bases). This CDR3 is 14 amino acids long. Per the germline V gene, CDR1 is LNHDA and CDR2 is SQIVND (reference sequence). V was clipped by 7 bases and J by 1 base, with 13 bases between them. CDR3 in amino acids: CASTRGRGNTEAFF. The CDR3 nucleotides are TGTGCCAGTACCCGAGGGAGGGGGAACACTGAAGCTTTCTTT.

There are a few counts of this clone. J is TRBJ2-1 and V is TRBV28; possible D gene TRBD2, 7 bases. Germline V gives CDR1 MDHEN, CDR2 SYDVKM. The CDR3 totals 16 residues. Trimming stripped 5 bases from V and 2 bases from J, with 16 bases between. CDR3 in DNA: TGTGCCAGCAGTATTTCTGGGGGGGCGCCCTACAATGAGCAGTTCTTC. Translating gives CASSISGGAPYNEQFF.

This clone was seen more than once but under ten times. The V and J genes are TRBV15 and TRBJ1-5; tentatively, D is TRBD1 (5 bases). The CDR3 consists of 16 residues. Germline lookup yields CDR1 LNHNV and CDR2 YYDKDF (reference sequence). V lost 1 base and J 7 bases, leaving 17 bases between the germline ends. The CDR3 DNA sequence: TGTGCCACCAGCAGAGGGGACGGGGGGGGAGGACAGCCCCAGCATTTT. It codes for CATSRGDGGGGQPQHF.

V and J are TRBV7-2 and TRBJ2-1; TRBD2 is a possible D gene (5 bases). Germline loops: CDR1 SGHTA, CDR2 FQGNSA. V was pared by 2 bases and J by 0 bases, with 8 bases between. The CDR3 extends over 15 amino acids. The CDR3, as DNA: TGTGCCAGCAGCTTAATCGGGGTCTCCTACAATGAGCAGTTCTTC. Amino acids: CASSLIGVSYNEQFF. Looking up the rest from reference TRBV7-2 and TRBJ2-1 gives the full variable domain: GAGVSQSPSNKVTEKGKDVELRCDPISGHTALYWYRQSLGQGLEFLIYFQGNSAPDKSGLPSDRFSAERTGGSVSTLTIQRTQQEDSAVYLCASSLIGVSYNEQFFGPGTRLTVL.

This clone was observed a few times. This sample also contains other DNA sequences that code for the same CDR3. The chain is built from TRBV4-3 and TRBJ1-3; no clear D gene. The V end was cut by 0 bases, the J end by 1 base, with 7 bases between. CDR3 size: 15 residues. Looked up from germline, CDR1 is LGHNA and CDR2 is YSLEER. This chain's CDR3 is CASSQDYSSGNTIYF. The DNA for the CDR3 is TGCGCCAGCAGCCAAGATTACTCTTCTGGAAACACCATATATTTT.

Of note for this clone: Other DNA sequences of this sample code for an identical CDR3. The chain couples TRBV28 to TRBJ1-1; perhaps TRBD1 as D (6 bases). This CDR3 is built from 15 residues. V lost 4 bases and J 1 base, leaving 13 bases between the germline ends. Germline CDR1 MDHEN, CDR2 SYDVKM. Here the CDR3 DNA reads TGTGCCAGCAGTTCCCCGGGACAAAAGAACACTGAAGCTTTCTTT. Translation: CASSSPGQKNTEAFF.

The V and J genes are TRBV6-1 and TRBJ2-1, with TRBD2 matching over 9 bases. Trimming took 4 bases from V and 7 from J; bases not matched to a gene: 8. The CDR3 is made up of 15 amino acids. The germline gives CDR1 MNHNS, CDR2 SASEGT. In nucleotides, the CDR3 is TGTGCCAGCAGTGGGGAGCCTAGCGGGATTAATGAGCAGTTCTTC. Amino acids: CASSGEPSGINEQFF.

This clone was seen more than once but under ten times. The chain is built from TRBV18 and TRBJ1-5; weak D call: TRBD1 (5 bases). Germline CDR1 KGHSH, CDR2 LQKENI. The V end lost 3 bases, the J end lost 8 bases, and 8 bases lay between the germline ends. This CDR3 region has 12 residues. CDR3 region: CASSPGTEPQHF. Written as DNA, the CDR3 is TGTGCCAGCTCACCTGGGACTGAGCCCCAGCATTTT.

This clone was seen a few times. The gene calls are TRBV5-1 and TRBJ1-5; D unresolved. V dropped 3 bases and J dropped 6 bases, with 19 bases sitting between them. Germline V gene lookup returns CDR1 SGHRS and CDR2 YFSETQ. This CDR3 region has 16 residues. This chain's CDR3 is CASSSAGRSGGQPQHF. CDR3 DNA: TGCGCCAGCAGCTCAGCCGGGAGAAGCGGCGGTCAGCCCCAGCATTTT.

J is TRBJ1-6 and V is TRBV30; possible D gene TRBD1, 6 bases. Germline loops: CDR1 GTSNPN, CDR2 SVGIG (reference sequence). This CDR3 spans 13 amino acids. V was cut by 2 bases and J by 9 bases, with 11 bases left in between. The CDR3 spells CAWSRGQTSPLHF. Written as DNA, the CDR3 is TGTGCCTGGAGTCGCGGACAGACTTCACCCCTCCACTTT.

The table lists this clone with a few counts. V gene TRBV19 combines with J gene TRBJ2-1; 7 bases are shared with TRBD2. Germline trimming cut 5 bases from V and 3 bases from J; bases unmatched to any gene: 10. Germline V CDR1 and CDR2: LNHDA, SQIVND (reference sequence). The CDR3 is made up of 16 amino acids. The CDR3 spells CASSPTSVRFYNEQFF. The CDR3 DNA is TGTGCCAGTAGTCCCACTAGCGTGAGATTCTACAATGAGCAGTTCTTC.

The gene calls are TRBV29-1 and TRBJ2-5, with 7 nucleotides matching TRBD2. V lost 5 bases and J lost 5; bases outside the gene matches: 2. The CDR3 has 11 amino acids. In germline, CDR1 is SQVTM, CDR2 ANQGSEA. The CDR3: CSVTGGETQYF. CDR3 nucleotide sequence: TGCAGCGTTACCGGGGGGGAGACCCAGTACTTC.

The rearrangement uses TRBV10-3 and TRBJ1-5; the D gene is possibly TRBD1 (6 bases). The length of the CDR3 is 13 residues. Germline V gene data show CDR1 as ENHRY and CDR2 as SYGVKD. V was pared by 5 bases and J by 8 bases, with 13 bases between. CDR3 loop: CAISFQQGEPQHF. CDR3 DNA sequence: TGTGCCATCAGTTTTCAACAGGGTGAGCCCCAGCATTTT.

This clone was detected only a few times. The rearrangement links TRBV25-1 to TRBJ2-4; 11 bases map to TRBD1. The CDR3 is 13 amino acids. Germline values: CDR1 MGHDK, CDR2 SYGVNS. V lost 7 bases and J lost 9; bases outside the gene matches: 5. The CDR3 bases are TGTGCCAGCAAGGGACAGGGGGATTTCATTCAGTACTTC. This sequence encodes CASKGQGDFIQYF.

V and J are TRBV11-2 and TRBJ1-4; 7 bases line up with TRBD1. This CDR3 has 15 residues. The ends lost 8 bases at V and 4 bases at J; junction bases unmatched: 10. Germline V gene sequence: CDR1 SGHAT, CDR2 FQNNGV. The CDR3 here is CASGSRGLGNEKLFF. In DNA, the CDR3 is TGTGCCAGCGGATCTAGGGGGCTGGGTAATGAAAAACTGTTTTTT.